The 14 T cell receptor beta chains presented below share a single source sample, sequenced in a study of blood T cell repertoires in COVID-19. The protocol was immunoSEQ multiplex PCR, while the TCRdb copy is restricted to in-frame clones and leaves out a portion. The sample shows approximately 290,000 clones, roughly 89% of them seen only once. Material: peripheral blood. The receptors come from a man younger than 45 with acute or convalescent COVID-19.

The rearrangement joins TRBV2 to TRBJ2-7; 11 bases are shared with TRBD2. Trimming removed 4 bases from V and 5 bases from J; junction bases left unmatched: 7. Per the germline V gene, CDR1 is SNHLY and CDR2 is FYNNEI. There are 15 residues in the CDR3. The CDR3: CASSASSGRTHEQYF. The CDR3 coding sequence is TGTGCCAGCAGTGCTTCTAGCGGGAGGACCCACGAGCAGTACTTC.

This clone turned up a few times. The rearrangement uses TRBV5-1 and TRBJ1-2; the match to TRBD1 covers 8 bases. CDR3 length: 12 residues. Germline V gene sequence: CDR1 SGHRS, CDR2 YFSETQ. Losses at the gene ends were 5 bases for V and 4 bases for J; bases not matched to a gene: 1. The DNA of the CDR3 is TGCGCCAGCAGGACAGGGGTCTATGGCTACACCTTC. It translates to CASRTGVYGYTF.

The chain uses TRBV9 and TRBJ1-6; 7 bases agree with TRBD1. Trimming removed 4 bases from V and 5 bases from J; junction bases left unmatched: 9. Per germline, CDR1 SGDLS and CDR2 YYNGEE. The CDR3 runs 16 residues. DNA for the CDR3: TGTGCCAGCAGCTCCGAACAGGGGCCCCATAATTCACCCCTCCACTTT. Its translation is CASSSEQGPHNSPLHF.

This chain uses TRBV19 with TRBJ2-3, with D perhaps matching TRBD1 (5 bases). Germline CDR1 is LNHDA and CDR2 is SQIVND (reference sequence). The CDR3 is 16 residues long. V gave up 3 bases and J gave up 0 bases, with 13 bases separating them. The CDR3 sequence is CASSIKGRLSTDTQYF. The CDR3 coding sequence is TGTGCCAGTAGTATTAAGGGGCGGCTAAGCACAGATACGCAGTATTTT.

The chain employs TRBV10-3 and TRBJ2-7; perhaps TRBD1 as D (6 bases). This CDR3 has 15 amino acids. CDR1 is ENHRY, CDR2 SYGVKD, per germline. V was trimmed by 8 bases and J by 7 bases, leaving 24 bases between them. CDR3 loop: CAIGQRDIHPGEQYF. CDR3 nucleotide sequence: TGTGCCATCGGACAACGGGACATTCACCCGGGGGAGCAGTACTTC.

The chain is built from TRBV11-3 and TRBJ1-3; possible D gene TRBD1, 6 bases. CDR1 is SGHNT and CDR2 is YENEEA in the germline V gene. CDR3 length equals 13 residues. The V and J ends lost 5 bases and 4 bases respectively, with 9 bases between them. The CDR3 sequence: CASSTGQGNTIYF. CDR3 nucleotides: TGTGCCAGCAGCACCGGACAGGGAAACACCATATATTTT.

This chain uses TRBV29-1 with TRBJ1-1; 8 bases line up with TRBD1. V dropped 4 bases and J dropped 7; count of bases not matched to a gene: 8. The CDR3 has 13 residues. The germline V gene encodes CDR1 SQVTM and CDR2 ANQGSEA. This CDR3 is CSVVGQGFREAFF. The CDR3 bases are TGCAGCGTTGTTGGACAGGGTTTCCGTGAAGCTTTCTTT.

The chain's CDR3 is CASSQEGTDSYEQYF. The CDR3 coding sequence is TGCGCCAGCAGCCAAGAAGGGACAGATTCCTACGAGCAGTACTTC. The J gene is TRBJ2-7, the V gene TRBV4-1; 7 bases line up with TRBD1. The CDR3 covers 15 residues. Per germline, CDR1 MGHRA and CDR2 YSYEKL. With 0 bases clipped from V and 1 base from J, the junction kept 3 bases outside the gene matches.

The rearrangement joins TRBV4-2 to TRBJ2-1, with 10 bases lining up with TRBD2. This CDR3 is built from 17 residues. The V segment lost 0 bases and the J segment 4 bases; nucleotides outside the gene matches: 6. Germline CDR1 is LGHNA and CDR2 is YNFKEQ. The DNA of the CDR3 is TGTGCCAGCAGCCAAGATGTTGCTAGCGGGAGATACAATGAGCAGTTCTTC. Translated: CASSQDVASGRYNEQFF.

CDR3 sequence reads: CAWRQGNGGYTF. The CDR3 region has the DNA TGTGCCTGGAGACAGGGGAATGGGGGCTACACCTTC. The chain carries TRBV30 and TRBJ1-2; TRBD1 agrees at 7 bases. Losses at the gene ends were 3 bases for V and 8 bases for J; bases not matched to a gene: 6. CDR3 length equals 12 residues. Germline CDR1 is GTSNPN and CDR2 is SVGIG (reference sequence).

This chain connects TRBV6-5 to TRBJ1-6, with a tentative D call TRBD1 (5 bases). Germline V gene sequence: CDR1 MNHEY, CDR2 SVGAGI. V lost 7 bases and J 5 bases, leaving 9 bases between the germline ends. The CDR3 runs to 13 residues. CDR3 region: CASKGVDNSPLHF. The CDR3 DNA sequence: TGTGCCAGCAAAGGGGTGGATAATTCACCCCTCCACTTT.

The genes are TRBV28 and TRBJ2-7; a weak D match, TRBD2 (6 bases). CDR3 size: 13 residues. V was clipped by 6 bases and J by 0 bases, with 9 bases between them. Germline CDR1 reads MDHEN; CDR2 reads SYDVKM. Here the CDR3 reads CASRAGHSYEQYF. CDR3 in DNA: TGTGCCAGCAGAGCGGGTCACTCCTACGAGCAGTACTTC.

The table lists this clone with a few counts. The chain employs TRBV7-9 and TRBJ2-2; the D gene is possibly TRBD2 (6 bases). CDR1 SEHNR and CDR2 FQNEAQ come from the germline V gene (reference sequence). The CDR3 extends over 15 amino acids. Trimming removed 1 base at V and 6 bases at J, with 12 bases between. CDR3 region: CASSLVGGNSGELFF. In nucleotides, the CDR3 is TGTGCCAGCAGCTTAGTCGGCGGGAATTCCGGGGAGCTGTTTTTT.

The rearrangement links TRBV10-3 to TRBJ1-5, with D maybe TRBD1 (5 bases). V was cut by 3 bases and J by 5 bases, with 11 bases left in between. The germline gives CDR1 ENHRY, CDR2 SYGVKD. This CDR3 comprises 14 residues. The CDR3 DNA reads as TGTGCCATCAGTGATCCTGACAGCTATCAGCCCCAGCATTTT. Translation gives CAISDPDSYQPQHF.